Below, 11 T cell receptor beta chains from the same sample are listed, as sequenced in a study of blood T cell repertoires in COVID-19. Profiled with immunoSEQ multiplex PCR; TCRdb holds only in-frame clones, not every one. This table has approximately 250,000 clones, over 70% appearing once. What was sequenced was PBMCs or T cells enriched from blood (not recorded which). The receptors were gathered from a middle-aged woman who had been exposed to COVID-19.

The V and J genes are TRBV7-3 and TRBJ2-5; no clear D. This CDR3 has 12 amino acids. V was trimmed by 0 bases and J by 7 bases, leaving 6 bases between them. CDR1 and CDR2 (germline): SGHTA, FQGTGA. The DNA for the CDR3 is TGTGCCAGCAGCTTAACCCGCGGGACCCAGTACTTC. Protein: CASSLTRGTQYF.

The V gene is TRBV16, the J gene TRBJ1-3; 10 bases map to TRBD1. There are 15 residues in the CDR3. Germline trimming cut 8 bases from V and 5 bases from J; bases unmatched to any gene: 9. Germline V gene lookup returns CDR1 KGHSY and CDR2 FQNENV. The CDR3 spells CASATGTGARNTIYF. CDR3 nucleotides: TGTGCCAGCGCTACAGGGACAGGGGCGCGAAACACCATATATTTT.

This sequence joins TRBV19 and TRBJ1-1; D might be TRBD1 (6 bases). This CDR3 is 13 amino acids long. V shed 5 bases and J shed 4 bases, with 11 bases lying between them. Germline CDR1 is LNHDA and CDR2 is SQIVND (reference sequence). CDR3 region: CASSARGPTEAFF. The CDR3 coding sequence is TGTGCCAGTAGTGCCAGGGGTCCCACTGAAGCTTTCTTT.

The genes are TRBV7-3 and TRBJ2-7, with 8 nucleotides matching TRBD2. CDR1 is SGHTA and CDR2 is FQGTGA in the germline V gene. The CDR3 has 15 amino acids. Trimming cost V 2 bases and J 1 base; bases outside gene matches: 4. CDR3 in amino acids: CASSLRGGLSYEQYF. CDR3 sequence (DNA): TGTGCCAGCAGCTTACGGGGGGGCCTGTCCTACGAGCAGTACTTC.

The CDR3 DNA reads as TGCAGCGTTGAGACGGGACAGGGGTTCGGTGAGCAGTTCTTC. This encodes CSVETGQGFGEQFF. The J gene is TRBJ2-1, the V gene TRBV29-1; 10 bases are a match to TRBD1. CDR3 length: 14 amino acids. Germline lookup yields CDR1 SQVTM and CDR2 ANQGSEA. V dropped 3 bases and J dropped 9; count of bases not matched to a gene: 8.

V usage is TRBV4-3 and J usage is TRBJ2-2, with a possible D match to TRBD2 (7 bases). Per the germline V gene, CDR1 is LGHNA and CDR2 is YSLEER. This CDR3 is built from 14 residues. Trimming stripped 1 base from V and 10 bases from J, with 13 bases between. For the CDR3, the DNA is TGCGCCAGCAGCCAAGCCGGGGGGCCGGAGGAGCTGTTTTTT. This translates into CASSQAGGPEELFF.

The chain employs TRBV21-1 and TRBJ1-2; the D segment call TRBD1 is taken from the table without a DNA check. TRBV21-1 constitutes a pseudogene. The CDR3 spans 17 residues. This chain's CDR3 is CASEPQIGTGFPYGYTF. CDR3 DNA: TGTGCCAGCGAACCTCAGATCGGGACAGGGTTCCCCTATGGCTACACCTTC.

The chain links TRBV15 to TRBJ2-5; 8 nucleotides match TRBD1. Trimming took 9 bases from V and 2 from J; bases not matched to a gene: 5. Germline-derived CDR1 and CDR2 are LNHNV and YYDKDF (reference sequence). This CDR3 contains 13 residues. CDR3 sequence: CATGQGGQETQYF. The CDR3 coding sequence is TGTGCCACTGGACAGGGAGGTCAAGAGACCCAGTACTTC. The entire variable domain, with the rest obtained from reference TRBV15 and TRBJ2-5, is as follows: DAMVIQNPRYQVTQFGKPVTLSCSQTLNHNVMYWYQQKSSQAPKLLFHYYDKDFNNEADTPDNFQSRRPNTSFCFLDIRSPGLGDTAMYLCATGQGGQETQYFGPGTRLLVL.

The V and J genes are TRBV7-2 and TRBJ2-5, with a tentative D call TRBD2 (6 bases). Trimming shortened V by 4 bases and J by 2 bases, and 11 bases separated the two germline ends. CDR1 is SGHTA and CDR2 is FQGNSA in the germline V gene. This CDR3 spans 14 amino acids. The CDR3 loop reads CASSSWDFQETQYF. As DNA, the CDR3 is TGTGCCAGCAGCTCATGGGACTTTCAAGAGACCCAGTACTTC.

V usage is TRBV4-3 and J usage is TRBJ1-2; D gene unclear. Germline CDR1 and CDR2: LGHNA and YSLEER. This CDR3 contains 15 residues. Trimming removed 2 bases at V and 0 bases at J, with 10 bases between. CDR3 DNA sequence: TGCGCCAGCAGCCAACCCGGCAGGACTAACTATGGCTACACCTTC. Encoded protein: CASSQPGRTNYGYTF.

This rearrangement joins TRBV7-2 to TRBJ1-3; D unclear. The CDR3 has 12 residues. With 2 bases removed from V and 7 bases from J, the gap between germline ends came to 6 bases. Germline CDR1 is SGHTA and CDR2 is FQGNSA. In DNA form, the CDR3 reads TGTGCCAGCAGCTTAAACCAGAACACCATATATTTT. Protein: CASSLNQNTIYF.